A single sample gave rise to the 10 T cell receptor beta chains below, sequenced in a study of T cell repertoires in cytomegalovirus infection. TCRdb reprocessed the reads with MiXCR, giving one entry per CDR3 protein. Of around 100,000 distinct CDR3 sequences listed, about a tenth were seen once; the top ten hold roughly 31%. These receptors have no identified antigens. The material sequenced was PBMCs, sequenced either directly or after in vitro stimulation (not recorded which). These receptor sequences come from a human donor in good health (CMV status not recorded). Some clones in this sample may be carry-over from other donors' samples.

On this clonotype itself: This may be a read error, as it is one base from a much larger clone. The V and J genes are TRBV20-1 and TRBJ2-1, with 7 bases identical to TRBD2. This CDR3 is 13 amino acids long. Germline V lookup: CDR1 DFQATT, CDR2 SNEGSKA (reference sequence). For the CDR3, the DNA is TGCTGTGCTAGCGGAATCCGTGACAATGAGCAGTTCTTC. This translates into CCASGIRDNEQFF.

This clonotype was recorded a few times. The gene calls are TRBV24-1 and TRBJ2-1; 8 bases agree with TRBD1. The CDR3 spans 15 residues. The V segment lost 4 bases and the J segment 8 bases; nucleotides outside the gene matches: 9. Germline values: CDR1 KGHDR, CDR2 SFDVKD. The CDR3 loop reads CATSDTTGTGYEQFF. Here the CDR3 DNA reads TGTGCCACCAGTGACACTACCGGGACAGGATATGAGCAGTTCTTC.

This CDR3 reads CASSSRQGPPPRGYTF. Written as DNA, the CDR3 is TGTGCCAGCAGCTCCCGACAGGGGCCTCCTCCTAGAGGCTACACCTTC. V and J are TRBV7-8 and TRBJ1-2; 8 bases line up with TRBD1. The CDR3 spans 16 residues. Germline CDR1 and CDR2: SGHVS and FQNEAQ. V trimming: 4 bases; J trimming: 8 bases; junction bases outside the gene matches: 15.

This clonotype occurred many times. The V call is TRBV6-2 or TRBV6-3, the J call TRBJ2-5, with D possibly TRBD1 on 6 matching bases. The CDR3 length is 12 residues. The V and J ends lost 6 bases and 3 bases respectively, with 8 bases between them. Germline V gene data show CDR1 as MNHEY and CDR2 as SVGEGT. CDR3 sequence: CASSGQKETQYF. Here the CDR3 DNA reads TGTGCCAGCAGCGGACAGAAAGAGACCCAGTACTTC.

The genes are TRBV7-2 and TRBJ1-5; no firm D call. The CDR3 runs to 13 residues. V shed 5 bases and J shed 4 bases, with 9 bases lying between them. The germline gives CDR1 SGHTA, CDR2 FQGNSA. The CDR3, as DNA: TGTGCCAGCAGCCCTGGGGTAAATCAGCCCCAGCATTTT. Its translation: CASSPGVNQPQHF.

This clonotype was recorded a few times. V usage is TRBV7-2 and J usage is TRBJ1-3; D not certain. The V and J ends lost 5 bases and 2 bases respectively, with 10 bases between them. The CDR3 extends over 14 amino acids. The germline CDR1 and CDR2 sequences are SGHTA and FQGNSA. CDR3 sequence reads: CASSPPTTGNTIYF. CDR3 nucleotide sequence: TGTGCCAGCAGCCCGCCGACAACTGGAAACACCATATATTTT.

Only a few counts were recorded for this clonotype. The chain uses TRBV27 and TRBJ2-2, with 7 nucleotides matching TRBD1. Germline-derived CDR1 and CDR2 are MNHEY and SMNVEV (reference sequence). J was trimmed by 1 base and V by 8 bases; bases with no gene match: 13. The CDR3 is 17 amino acids. The CDR3 region is CASGYSDRAMNTGELFF. The CDR3 DNA is TGTGCCAGCGGCTACTCTGACAGGGCAATGAACACCGGGGAGCTGTTTTTT.

At least ten counts were recorded for this clonotype. The V gene is TRBV7-2, the J gene TRBJ2-5; D is uncertain. The CDR3 length is 13 residues. Germline V gene sequence: CDR1 SGHTA, CDR2 FQGNSA. Trimming stripped 7 bases from V and 7 bases from J, with 16 bases between. This CDR3 reads CASTSRREGTQYF. In DNA, the CDR3 is TGTGCCAGCACCAGCCGTAGGGAAGGGACCCAGTACTTC.

The J gene is TRBJ2-6, the V gene TRBV5-4, with a weak D call TRBD1 (5 bases). The CDR3 has 15 residues. V dropped 4 bases and J dropped 2 bases, with 10 bases sitting between them. Germline CDR1 is SGHNT and CDR2 is YYREEE (reference sequence). CDR3 coding DNA: TGTGCCAGCAGCGCCAGGGTTACTGGGGCCAACGTCCTGACTTTC. Its translation is CASSARVTGANVLTF.

This clonotype appeared many times. The V gene is TRBV19, the J gene TRBJ1-1; tentative D call: TRBD1 (5 bases). Germline V gene sequence: CDR1 LNHDA, CDR2 SQIVND (reference sequence). The CDR3 is 16 residues long. Trimming removed 6 bases at V and 1 base at J, with 18 bases between. The CDR3 nucleotides read TGTGCCAGTAGATCCGGACGGCTGGGGGGGAACACTGAAGCTTTCTTT. It yields the protein CASRSGRLGGNTEAFF. The full variable domain, its missing parts supplied by reference TRBV19 and TRBJ1-1, is DGGITQSPKYLFRKEGQNVTLSCEQNLNHDAMYWYRQDPGQGLRLIYYSQIVNDFQKGDIAEGYSVSREKKESFPLTVTSAQKNPTAFYLCASRSGRLGGNTEAFFGQGTRLTVV.